This passage covers 23 T cell receptor beta chains from one sample sequenced in a study of beta chain features in type 1 diabetes (dated by TCRdb to between 2018 and 2020). Library preparation used the immunoSEQ multiplex PCR assay. The High Capacity cDNA Reverse Transcription Kit was used to reverse transcribe all of the isolated RNA, meaning that expressed TCRB transcripts were what got sequenced. The source is immuneACCESS, and TCRdb retained only in-frame sequences with V and J called. Part of the clones is not carried over; for the studies checked, unresolved V genes explain less than half of this, and the remainder is unexplained. For this sample there are 130,000 to 150,000 clones; around 9.3% appear just once. The ten largest make up 1.3% of the sample. The sequencing input was naive CD4+ T cells from blood. The cell subset or site label for this specimen denotes: true naive CD4+ T cells. The receptors shown here come from a man younger than 35 in good health.

This clone showed up just a few times. The chain employs TRBV18 and TRBJ2-1; 11 bases align to TRBD2. Germline trimming cut 5 bases from V and 9 bases from J; bases unmatched to any gene: 6. The CDR3 extends over 14 amino acids. Germline V gene sequence: CDR1 KGHSH, CDR2 LQKENI. The CDR3 region has the DNA TGTGCCAGCTCAATTAGCGGGGGGGCCACTGAGCAGTTCTTC. It translates to CASSISGGATEQFF.

This clone was seen a few times. The gene calls are TRBV7-2 and TRBJ2-7; TRBD1 might be the D (6 bases). CDR1 is SGHTA and CDR2 is FQGNSA in the germline V gene. The V end lost 5 bases, the J end lost 3 bases, and 17 bases lay between the germline ends. CDR3 length: 15 amino acids. CDR3 in amino acids: CASSVQGWGSYEQYF. CDR3 coding DNA: TGTGCCAGCAGCGTACAGGGTTGGGGGAGCTACGAGCAGTACTTC.

This clone has only a few counts. The chain recombines TRBV2 with TRBJ1-4; 8 bases match TRBD1. Unmatched junction bases numbered 12, after V lost 9 bases and J lost 0 bases. The CDR3 consists of 17 residues. The germline V gene encodes CDR1 SNHLY and CDR2 FYNNEI. CDR3 residues: CARSLITGGATNEKLFF. The DNA for the CDR3 is TGTGCCAGGTCCCTGATAACAGGGGGTGCAACTAATGAAAAACTGTTTTTT. The full variable domain, in which reference TRBV2 and TRBJ1-4 provide the parts outside the CDR3, is EPEVTQTPSHQVTQMGQEVILRCVPISNHLYFYWYRQILGQKVEFLVSFYNNEISEKSEIFDDQFSVERPDGSNFTLKIRSTKLEDSAMYFCARSLITGGATNEKLFFGSGTQLSVL.

This chain uses TRBV7-2 with TRBJ1-2; unclear D gene. Trimming removed 1 base from V and 2 bases from J, with 14 bases in between. The CDR3 totals 16 residues. CDR1 and CDR2 (germline): SGHTA, FQGNSA. CDR3 residues: CASSLGAAQANYGYTF. As DNA, the CDR3 is TGTGCCAGCAGCTTAGGGGCAGCCCAGGCCAACTATGGCTACACCTTC.

This clone turned up a few times. DNA of the CDR3: TGTGCCAGCAGTGAATATGGGGGAGGGCAGCCCCAGCATTTT. Amino acids: CASSEYGGGQPQHF. The rearrangement links TRBV25-1 to TRBJ1-5; weak D call: TRBD1 (5 bases). Looked up from germline, CDR1 is MGHDK and CDR2 is SYGVNS. V was cut by 0 bases and J by 7 bases, with 10 bases left in between. CDR3 size: 14 residues.

The chain recombines TRBV18 with TRBJ1-1; possible D gene TRBD1, 5 bases. The length of the CDR3 is 13 residues. Germline assignment: CDR1 KGHSH and CDR2 LQKENI. Trimming shortened V by 6 bases and J by 3 bases, and 11 bases separated the two germline ends. The CDR3 region is CASSGGADTEAFF. Written as DNA, the CDR3 is TGTGCCAGCTCGGGGGGTGCGGACACTGAAGCTTTCTTT.

This clone was counted between two and nine times. The chain employs TRBV2 and TRBJ1-5; no firm D call. From germline, CDR1 is SNHLY and CDR2 FYNNEI. The CDR3 runs to 16 residues. Trimming left V 2 bases short and J 5 bases short, with 16 bases between. In DNA, the CDR3 is TGTGCCAGCAGTGAACTTCTGGGGATGAGGGATCAGCCCCAGCATTTT. Protein sequence: CASSELLGMRDQPQHF.

This clone turned up a few times. The chain uses TRBV28 and TRBJ1-6; 10 bases fit TRBD1. The CDR3 totals 15 residues. The J segment lost 4 bases and the V segment lost 7 bases, leaving 4 bases of the junction unmatched. Germline CDR1 reads MDHEN; CDR2 reads SYDVKM. This CDR3 reads CASIPGQGYNSPLHF. The CDR3 DNA reads as TGTGCCAGCATCCCGGGACAGGGGTATAATTCACCCCTCCACTTT. The full variable domain, rest sourced from reference TRBV28 and TRBJ1-6, is DVKVTQSSRYLVKRTGEKVFLECVQDMDHENMFWYRQDPGLGLRLIYFSYDVKMKEKGDIPEGYSVSREKKERFSLILESASTNQTSMYLCASIPGQGYNSPLHFGNGTRLTVT.

The V and J genes are TRBV9 and TRBJ2-7, with 9 bases identical to TRBD1. This CDR3 spans 16 amino acids. The ends lost 1 base at V and 2 bases at J; junction bases unmatched: 7. Germline CDR1 reads SGDLS; CDR2 reads YYNGEE. CDR3 sequence: CASSVTDRGATYEQYF. The CDR3 DNA reads as TGTGCCAGCAGCGTAACCGACAGGGGGGCGACCTACGAGCAGTACTTC.

This clone was seen at least ten times. The chain recombines TRBV7-9 with TRBJ2-6, with 7 bases lining up with TRBD1. The CDR3 runs 15 residues. Per germline, CDR1 SEHNR and CDR2 FQNEAQ (reference sequence). The ends lost 4 bases at V and 2 bases at J; junction bases unmatched: 2. CDR3 in amino acids: CASSSGTAGANVLTF. CDR3 in DNA: TGTGCCAGCAGCTCCGGGACAGCTGGGGCCAACGTCCTGACTTTC.

The chain has TRBV28 and TRBJ2-3; 9 positions agree with TRBD1. Germline loops: CDR1 MDHEN, CDR2 SYDVKM. This CDR3 spans 15 amino acids. Trimming at V came to 2 bases and at J to 6 bases, leaving 6 bases not matched to a gene. The CDR3 nucleotides read TGTGCCAGCAGTTTAACGGGACAGGGCGCGGATACGCAGTATTTT. It is translated as CASSLTGQGADTQYF.

The chain links TRBV18 to TRBJ2-5; 7 bases agree with TRBD1. The end of the DNA fits TRBJ2-7 better, so the J call may be wrong. The CDR3 length is 14 residues. In germline, CDR1 is KGHSH, CDR2 LQKENI. The CDR3 loop reads CASSPGQDLYEQYF. In DNA form, the CDR3 reads TGTGCCAGCTCACCCGGACAGGACTTGTACGAGCAGTACTTC.

This sequence joins TRBV5-1 and TRBJ2-5; no firm D call. The germline V gene has CDR1 SGHRS and CDR2 YFSETQ. The ends were cut back, 0 bases at V and 5 bases at J, with 11 bases in the middle. CDR3 length: 14 residues. The CDR3 loop reads CASSLATERETQYF. CDR3 bases: TGCGCCAGCAGCTTGGCCACGGAGAGGGAGACCCAGTACTTC. The full variable domain, in which reference TRBV5-1 and TRBJ2-5 provide the parts outside the CDR3, is KAGVTQTPRYLIKTRGQQVTLSCSPISGHRSVSWYQQTPGQGLQFLFEYFSETQRNKGNFPGRFSGRQFSNSRSEMNVSTLELGDSALYLCASSLATERETQYFGPGTRLLVL.

This clone appeared a few times. V and J are TRBV9 and TRBJ2-6, with unresolved D. The CDR3 has 18 amino acids. V was trimmed by 0 bases and J by 1 base, leaving 14 bases between them. Per the germline V gene, CDR1 is SGDLS and CDR2 is YYNGEE. CDR3 sequence reads: CASSVGGRMISGANVLTF. The CDR3 DNA reads as TGTGCCAGCAGCGTAGGTGGCAGAATGATATCTGGGGCCAACGTCCTGACTTTC.

This sequence joins TRBV30 and TRBJ2-3, with D unclear. The V end lost 1 base, the J end lost 2 bases, and 7 bases lay between the germline ends. The V gene's germline CDR1 is GTSNPN and CDR2 SVGIG (reference sequence). The CDR3 has 13 amino acids. DNA for the CDR3: TGTGCCTGGAGTGGGCTAGACACAGATACGCAGTATTTT. Translated, it gives CAWSGLDTDTQYF.

This clone appeared a single time. The chain recombines TRBV7-7 with TRBJ2-1, with D maybe TRBD2 (6 bases). With 2 bases removed from V and 8 bases from J, the gap between germline ends came to 10 bases. Germline V gives CDR1 SSHAT, CDR2 FNYEAQ (reference sequence). The CDR3 covers 13 residues. The CDR3 reads CASSLSWGDEQFF. The CDR3, as DNA: TGTGCCAGCAGCTTAAGTTGGGGGGATGAGCAGTTCTTC.

The chain couples TRBV7-3 to TRBJ2-7; D perhaps matches TRBD1 (5 bases). Germline V CDR1 and CDR2: SGHTA, FQGTGA. The CDR3 is made up of 13 amino acids. V dropped 0 bases and J dropped 6 bases, with 9 bases sitting between them. CDR3 loop: CASSLTRQGEQYF. CDR3 bases: TGTGCCAGCAGCTTAACCAGGCAGGGCGAGCAGTACTTC.

The table lists this clone with a few counts. The rearrangement joins TRBV6-5 to TRBJ1-6, with D maybe TRBD1 (5 bases). The CDR3 spans 15 residues. Germline CDR1 is MNHEY and CDR2 is SVGAGI. Trimming left V 2 bases short and J 6 bases short, with 11 bases between. The CDR3 DNA sequence: TGTGCCAGCAGTTACAGACAGAAAATTAATTCACCCCTCCACTTT. Protein sequence: CASSYRQKINSPLHF.

This chain connects TRBV7-2 to TRBJ1-1; TRBD1 might be the D (5 bases). The germline V gene has CDR1 SGHTA and CDR2 FQGNSA. The CDR3 covers 15 residues. Trimming removed 1 base from V and 1 base from J, with 10 bases in between. The CDR3 DNA reads as TGTGCCAGCAGCTTAGTTTCGACAGCGAACACTGAAGCTTTCTTT. Its translation is CASSLVSTANTEAFF.

V is TRBV5-1 and J is TRBJ2-2; TRBD2 agrees at 10 bases. V lost 1 base to trimming and J lost 4 bases; unmatched junction nucleotides: 7. The CDR3 has 17 residues. Germline CDR1 and CDR2: SGHRS and YFSETQ. The CDR3 nucleotides are TGCGCCAGCAGCTTGCTTTCAGCGGGGGGGCCCACCGGGGAGCTGTTTTTT. Its translation is CASSLLSAGGPTGELFF.

The V call is TRBV6-5, the J call TRBJ1-5; no firm D call. Trimming pared 6 bases from V and 2 bases from J, leaving 11 bases between. This CDR3 spans 14 amino acids. In germline, CDR1 is MNHEY, CDR2 SVGAGI. This CDR3 reads CASSSGRGNQPQHF. The CDR3 DNA follows: TGTGCCAGCAGCTCCGGGAGAGGCAATCAGCCCCAGCATTTT.

V and J are TRBV30 and TRBJ2-3; 8 nucleotides match TRBD2. Germline V gene sequence: CDR1 GTSNPN, CDR2 SVGIG (reference sequence). The CDR3 sequence is 15 residues long. The V gene end was trimmed by 4 bases and the J gene end by 1 base; junction bases not matched to a gene: 7. CDR3 residues: CAWIFVRGGTDTQYF. The DNA for the CDR3 is TGTGCCTGGATTTTTGTGCGGGGGGGCACAGATACGCAGTATTTT. Supplemented by reference TRBV30 and TRBJ2-3, the full variable domain reads SQTIHQWPATLVQPVGSPLSLECTVEGTSNPNLYWYRQAAGRGLQLLFYSVGIGQISSEVPQNLSASRPQDRQFILSSKKLLLSDSGFYLCAWIFVRGGTDTQYFGPGTRLTVL.

This clone was seen a few times. V gene TRBV7-2 combines with J gene TRBJ2-7; 16 bases align to TRBD2. This CDR3 spans 15 amino acids. With V trimmed by 6 bases and J by 11 bases, 10 bases remained unmatched. Looked up from germline, CDR1 is SGHTA and CDR2 is FQGNSA. The CDR3 spells CASRHPGLAGGPKYF. The CDR3 DNA follows: TGTGCCAGCAGACACCCGGGACTAGCGGGGGGGCCGAAGTACTTC. Full variable domain (rest looked up from reference TRBV7-2 and TRBJ2-7): GAGVSQSPSNKVTEKGKDVELRCDPISGHTALYWYRQSLGQGLEFLIYFQGNSAPDKSGLPSDRFSAERTGGSVSTLTIQRTQQEDSAVYLCASRHPGLAGGPKYFGPGTRLTVT.